This TCR beta chain was sequenced during a study of blood T cell repertoires in COVID-19. Living in 24 US areas, the participants were between 18 and 89 years of age. Each participant's cohort was designated according to participant-reported clinical history. This CDR3 region has 16 residues. V dropped 4 bases and J dropped 1 base, with 13 bases sitting between them. CDR1 and CDR2 (germline): SGHNT, YENEEA. TCRdb keeps only in-frame clones here, not all; method: immunoSEQ multiplex PCR. Of over 200,000 clones in the sample, 84% were seen once. This receptor was taken from a man in his fifties or sixties who had recovered from COVID-19. The genes are TRBV11-3 and TRBJ2-2, with a weak D call TRBD1 (5 bases). Sequenced: PBMCs or T cells enriched from blood (not recorded which). The DNA for the CDR3 is TGTGCCAGCAGCTACGGGCAGGGAAAGAACACCGGGGAGCTGTTTTTT. As protein: CASSYGQGKNTGELFF.